This TCR beta chain was identified in a study of T-cell memory formation after mild COVID-19. Study context: Most TCR clusters belonged to a single donor. Findings of the study overall: Second-wave clones with a day 37 peak had unconfirmed SARS-CoV-2 specificity. The study detected some responding clones in pre-infection memory, suggesting cross-reactive memory joined.

V was shortened by 1 base and J by 0 bases, with 9 bases between the two germline ends. CDR1 is MGHRA, CDR2 YSYEKL, per germline. The CDR3 runs 15 residues. 5'RACE with constant-segment primers yielded barcoded, UMI-tagged TCR alpha and TCR beta cDNA libraries. TCRdb called the 5' RACE reads again in MiXCR, with one record for every CDR3 protein. This table holds fewer than 550,000 distinct CDR3 sequences, around 18% found once. With regard to this clonotype: Antigen specificity is unknown.

This chain links TRBV4-1 with TRBJ1-1, with no clear D. The sequencing sample was made of PBMCs or a T cell subset sorted from them (not recorded which). The receptor comes from an adult woman who had mild COVID-19 (a few samples of this study predate the infection). Cell type and time point are not known. CDR3 DNA sequence: TGCGCCAGCAGCCAAGCCCACCTCATGAACACTGAAGCTTTCTTT. Its translation: CASSQAHLMNTEAFF.